This entry concerns a single T cell receptor (beta chain). This record comes from a study of control samples from healthy donors and cancer patients. Only in-frame clones appear in the TCRdb table, and some are missing; sequencing was by immunoSEQ multiplex PCR. The sample shows approximately 90,000 clones, roughly 80% of them seen only once. Germline V lookup: CDR1 SNHLY, CDR2 FYNNEI. CDR3 size: 15 residues. The V end lost 1 base, the J end lost 7 bases, and 14 bases lay between the germline ends. Specimen: blood. V usage is TRBV2 and J usage is TRBJ1-5; D is unresolved. This TCR was sampled from a man aged 25-45 years in good health. DNA for the CDR3: TGTGCCAGCAGTGAAGGGTCCGGGGTTAAACAGCCCCAGCATTTT. Translation gives CASSEGSGVKQPQHF.